A single sample is the source of the 7 T cell receptor beta chains below, sequenced in a study of cytomegalovirus exposure and HLA in healthy donors. Use of 60 Vbeta and 13 Jbeta primers characterized the PCR. Libraries were prepared by immunoSEQ multiplex PCR; TCRdb keeps only in-frame clonotypes and omits some of them. Here the sample spans roughly 150,000 clones, roughly 88% being singletons. What was sequenced was PBMCs. Every receptor here comes from a boy younger than 10 in good health and CMV-seronegative.

This chain uses TRBV5-1 with TRBJ2-1, with TRBD2 identical over 10 bases. J gave up 5 bases and V 6 bases, and 14 bases lay outside the gene matches. CDR3 length: 17 amino acids. Looked up from germline, CDR1 is SGHRS and CDR2 is YFSETQ. The CDR3 loop is CASNLRTGTSANNEQFF. As DNA, the CDR3 is TGCGCCAGCAACCTGAGAACCGGGACTAGCGCAAACAATGAGCAGTTCTTC.

The chain links TRBV19 to TRBJ2-7, with TRBD2 matching over 8 bases. The CDR3 runs 14 residues. J was trimmed by 5 bases and V by 6 bases; bases with no gene match: 9. The germline V gene encodes CDR1 LNHDA and CDR2 SQIVND (reference sequence). The CDR3 bases are TGTGCCAGTAGCACTAGCGGACAACGGCACGAGCAGTACTTC. As protein: CASSTSGQRHEQYF.

This chain joins TRBV6-5 and TRBJ1-1, with D possibly being TRBD1 (5 bases). Germline CDR1 is MNHEY and CDR2 is SVGAGI. The CDR3 is made up of 14 amino acids. Trimming left V 6 bases short and J 4 bases short, with 15 bases between. The CDR3 is CASRPYGGGTEAFF. CDR3 coding DNA: TGTGCCAGCAGGCCGTATGGGGGAGGCACTGAAGCTTTCTTT.

V usage is TRBV18 and J usage is TRBJ1-3; D perhaps matches TRBD1 (5 bases). CDR1 is KGHSH, CDR2 LQKENI, per germline. The CDR3 has 15 amino acids. The V and J ends lost 2 bases and 4 bases respectively, with 12 bases between them. CDR3 sequence reads: CASSPAGPRGNTIYF. The CDR3, as DNA: TGTGCCAGCTCACCAGCGGGGCCCAGGGGAAACACCATATATTTT.

The chain is built from TRBV25-1 and TRBJ2-5, with 9 bases lining up with TRBD2. Germline CDR1 and CDR2: MGHDK and SYGVNS. The V segment lost 4 bases and the J segment 4 bases; nucleotides outside the gene matches: 4. The CDR3 is made up of 14 amino acids. The CDR3 here is CASSGLAGRETQYF. DNA for the CDR3: TGTGCCAGCAGTGGGCTAGCGGGACGAGAGACCCAGTACTTC.

This clone was observed once. The chain has TRBV6-1 and TRBJ2-7; 7 bases map to TRBD1. Germline loops: CDR1 MNHNS, CDR2 SASEGT. This CDR3 region has 15 residues. V lost 0 bases to trimming and J lost 3 bases; unmatched junction nucleotides: 5. CDR3 region: CASSEAGTDFYEQYV. The CDR3, as DNA: TGTGCCAGCAGTGAAGCGGGGACAGACTTCTACGAGCAGTACGTC.

The chain joins TRBV19 to TRBJ2-3; 10 bases line up with TRBD1. Trimming cost V 3 bases and J 4 bases; bases outside gene matches: 10. Germline assignment: CDR1 LNHDA and CDR2 SQIVND (reference sequence). The CDR3 length is 17 residues. In DNA, the CDR3 is TGTGCCAGTAGTATTCGGACAGGGGGTACGGGGGCAGATACGCAGTATTTT. Protein: CASSIRTGGTGADTQYF.